The clone carrying this TCR beta chain was seen more than once but under ten times. Its antigen remains unknown. Other DNA sequences in this sample translate to the same CDR3. This entry comes from a study of PD-1 blockade in classical Hodgkin lymphoma. Study outcomes and limitations: Diversity similar to that of newly diagnosed patients was seen at baseline in complete responders. Reported findings placed baseline TCR diversity lower in newly diagnosed patients (compared with healthy donors).

This sample's time point: cycle 4 day 1 (C4D1), after about 6 weeks of nivolumab. Exposure to brentuximab vedotin varied, and each patient had relapsed following autologous stem cell transplantation. Responses achieved at best were complete response, partial response or progressive disease. Trimming shortened V by 3 bases and J by 4 bases, and 4 bases separated the two germline ends. Germline CDR1 reads LNHNV; CDR2 reads YYDKDF (reference sequence). The CDR3 spans 12 residues. The method was immunoSEQ multiplex PCR; TCRdb's version includes in-frame clones alone and lacks a portion of them. This sample has around 60,000 clones; about 85% occur once, and the top ten carry over 7.5%.

This sample comprised peripheral blood mononuclear cells (PBMCs), obtained before the fourth cycle of nivolumab. The rearrangement links TRBV15 to TRBJ1-5; D gene uncertain. The TCR was taken from a human donor with classical Hodgkin lymphoma. Written as DNA, the CDR3 is TGTGCCACCAGCAGGGAAAATCAGCCCCAGCATTTT. This codes for CATSRENQPQHF.